Presented here are 30 T cell receptor beta chains from one specimen sequenced in a study of T cell responses to AZD1222 COVID-19 vaccine. Sequencing used immunoSEQ multiplex PCR; TCRdb keeps in-frame clones, though not all of them. The data hold some 150,000 clones, with around 90% observed a single time. The sequencing used peripheral blood, collected on day 0 of AZD1222 vaccination. These receptor sequences come from an adult in good health.

The genes are TRBV19 and TRBJ1-1; no reliable D call. V was trimmed by 3 bases and J by 1 base, leaving 9 bases between them. CDR3 length: 14 residues. CDR1 and CDR2 (germline): LNHDA, SQIVND (reference sequence). CDR3 residues: CASSISDGNTEAFF. The CDR3 region has the DNA TGTGCCAGTAGTATCTCCGACGGGAACACTGAAGCTTTCTTT.

This clone was observed a single time. The rearrangement links TRBV27 to TRBJ2-7; D might be TRBD2 (6 bases). CDR1 is MNHEY and CDR2 is SMNVEV in the germline V gene (reference sequence). The CDR3 length is 13 residues. The V end lost 4 bases, the J end lost 5 bases, and 12 bases lay between the germline ends. CDR3 nucleotide sequence: TGTGCCAGCAGTTACGGGAGTAAGAACGAGCAGTACTTC. Translation gives CASSYGSKNEQYF.

The chain employs TRBV6-2 or TRBV6-3 and TRBJ2-2, with 12 positions matching TRBD2. This CDR3 is built from 19 residues. J was trimmed by 6 bases and V by 4 bases; bases with no gene match: 15. Per the germline V gene, CDR1 is MNHEY and CDR2 is SVGEGT. This CDR3 reads CASSSNIPRLAGAPGELFF. The CDR3, as DNA: TGTGCCAGCAGTTCGAATATACCTCGACTAGCGGGAGCCCCCGGGGAGCTGTTTTTT.

V gene TRBV3-1 (or the pseudogene TRBV3-2) combines with J gene TRBJ2-1; 10 bases fit TRBD2. The CDR3 length is 16 residues. V trimming: 1 base; J trimming: 3 bases; junction bases outside the gene matches: 3. Germline CDR1 is LGHDT and CDR2 is YNNKEL (reference sequence). CDR3 protein: CASSQGGTSDYNEQFF. CDR3 in DNA: TGTGCCAGCAGCCAAGGAGGGACTAGCGACTACAATGAGCAGTTCTTC.

The chain has TRBV19 and TRBJ1-1; D may be TRBD1 (5 bases). The germline V and J ends were trimmed by 1 base and 1 base, with 7 bases remaining between them. In germline, CDR1 is LNHDA, CDR2 SQIVND (reference sequence). This CDR3 comprises 14 residues. CDR3 sequence (DNA): TGTGCCAGTAGTATAGGGGACCGGAACACTGAAGCTTTCTTT. This codes for CASSIGDRNTEAFF.

The genes are TRBV19 and TRBJ1-6; 9 bases match TRBD1. The CDR3 totals 15 residues. CDR1 and CDR2 from the germline V gene are LNHDA and SQIVND (reference sequence). The ends lost 5 bases at V and 11 bases at J; junction bases unmatched: 10. CDR3 in DNA: TGTGCCAGTAGTCATCGGACAGGGGAGAATCCACCCCTCCACTTT. It yields the protein CASSHRTGENPPLHF.

This chain joins TRBV13 and TRBJ2-3, with 12 bases that match TRBD2. J lost 5 bases, V lost 2 bases, and 5 bases had no gene match. This CDR3 region has 16 residues. Germline loops: CDR1 PRHDT, CDR2 FYEKMQ (reference sequence). The DNA of the CDR3 is TGTGCCAGCAGCTTAAGACTAGCGGGAGATCAAGATACGCAGTATTTT. It yields the protein CASSLRLAGDQDTQYF.

J is TRBJ2-2 and V is TRBV6-4; 10 bases are a match to TRBD2. CDR3 size: 17 residues. The germline CDR1 and CDR2 sequences are MRHNA and SNTAGT. With 3 bases clipped from V and 6 bases from J, the junction kept 10 bases outside the gene matches. In DNA form, the CDR3 reads TGTGCCAGCAGTGAATCTAGCGGGAGTGGTACGGCCGGGGAGCTGTTTTTT. Amino acids: CASSESSGSGTAGELFF.

The J gene is TRBJ2-3, the V gene TRBV19, with a possible D match to TRBD1 (6 bases). CDR3 length equals 15 residues. Between the trimmed V and J ends, which lost 4 bases and 2 bases, there was a span of 13 bases. Germline CDR1 reads LNHDA; CDR2 reads SQIVND (reference sequence). The CDR3 sequence: CASSTRRGYTDTQYF. The CDR3 region has the DNA TGTGCCAGTAGTACCCGCAGGGGCTACACAGATACGCAGTATTTT. The variable domain in full, completed from reference TRBV19 and TRBJ2-3, reads DGGITQSPKYLFRKEGQNVTLSCEQNLNHDAMYWYRQDPGQGLRLIYYSQIVNDFQKGDIAEGYSVSREKKESFPLTVTSAQKNPTAFYLCASSTRRGYTDTQYFGPGTRLTVL.

The V gene is TRBV19, the J gene TRBJ1-1, with a possible D match to TRBD1 (5 bases). This CDR3 has 12 amino acids. V dropped 5 bases and J dropped 10 bases, with 14 bases sitting between them. CDR1 is LNHDA and CDR2 is SQIVND in the germline V gene (reference sequence). CDR3 protein: CASSPQDKRAFF. In nucleotides, the CDR3 is TGTGCCAGTAGTCCGCAGGACAAGAGAGCTTTCTTT.

The rearrangement joins TRBV24-1 to TRBJ1-2; D is perhaps TRBD1 (5 bases). The CDR3 runs to 14 residues. The germline gives CDR1 KGHDR, CDR2 SFDVKD. V lost 5 bases to trimming and J lost 2 bases, with 11 bases between them. The CDR3, as DNA: TGTGCCACCAGTGGATCAGGGAGGAACTATGGCTACACCTTC. Amino acids: CATSGSGRNYGYTF.

The chain carries TRBV24-1 and TRBJ2-3, with unresolved D. This CDR3 contains 13 residues. The V end lost 6 bases, the J end lost 4 bases, and 10 bases lay between the germline ends. In germline, CDR1 is KGHDR, CDR2 SFDVKD. CDR3 in amino acids: CATSQVPADTQYF. The DNA of the CDR3 is TGTGCCACCAGTCAGGTCCCCGCAGATACGCAGTATTTT.

The chain uses TRBV11-2 and TRBJ2-2, with D perhaps being TRBD1 or TRBD2 (6 bases each). CDR3 length: 17 residues. Trimming removed 5 bases from V and 2 bases from J, with 18 bases in between. Germline V gives CDR1 SGHAT, CDR2 FQNNGV. The CDR3 sequence is CASSQGGGRPNTGELFF. The CDR3 nucleotides are TGTGCCAGCAGCCAAGGAGGGGGACGGCCTAACACCGGGGAGCTGTTTTTT.

This chain uses TRBV28 with TRBJ1-1; D may be TRBD1 (5 bases). The CDR3 loop spans 14 amino acids. V was cut by 6 bases and J by 6 bases, with 17 bases left in between. CDR1 and CDR2 from the germline V gene are MDHEN and SYDVKM. CDR3 sequence reads: CASSLETVGPEAFF. The CDR3 nucleotides read TGTGCCAGCAGCCTCGAGACAGTGGGGCCTGAAGCTTTCTTT.

This chain joins TRBV27 and TRBJ1-2, with D tentatively TRBD1 (6 bases). CDR3 length: 14 residues. CDR1 and CDR2 from the germline V gene are MNHEY and SMNVEV (reference sequence). Trimming removed 6 bases at V and 5 bases at J, with 16 bases between. The CDR3 bases are TGTGCCAGCAGCCTCACCGGGACACTGTATGGCTACACCTTC. Its protein is CASSLTGTLYGYTF.

This clone was seen only a few times. This chain connects TRBV18 to TRBJ2-5; 7 bases are a match to TRBD2. The V and J ends lost 3 bases and 2 bases, in that order; junction bases with no gene match: 12. This CDR3 region has 17 residues. Per the germline V gene, CDR1 is KGHSH and CDR2 is LQKENI. CDR3 DNA sequence: TGTGCCAGCTCACCCACCACCTTCCTAGCGGCTCAAGAGACCCAGTACTTC. Its protein product is CASSPTTFLAAQETQYF. Full variable domain (missing parts from reference TRBV18 and TRBJ2-5): NAGVMQNPRHLVRRRGQEARLRCSPMKGHSHVYWYRQLPEEGLKFMVYLQKENIIDESGMPKERFSAEFPKEGPSILRIQQVVRGDSAAYFCASSPTTFLAAQETQYFGPGTRLLVL.

The rearrangement uses TRBV19 and TRBJ2-1, with 9 bases fitting TRBD2. The CDR3 sequence is 14 residues long. J was trimmed by 12 bases and V by 6 bases; bases with no gene match: 12. The germline gives CDR1 LNHDA, CDR2 SQIVND (reference sequence). This chain's CDR3 is CASSPPSGRWLQFF. In DNA form, the CDR3 reads TGTGCCAGTAGCCCCCCCAGCGGGAGGTGGTTGCAGTTCTTC.

The chain recombines TRBV14 with TRBJ2-7; 7 bases fit TRBD2. The V gene end was trimmed by 6 bases and the J gene end by 3 bases; junction bases not matched to a gene: 11. Germline lookup yields CDR1 SGHDN and CDR2 FVKESK. The CDR3 spans 15 residues. The CDR3 region is CASRRGGSGVYEQYF. In DNA form, the CDR3 reads TGTGCCAGCAGGCGCGGGGGTAGCGGCGTCTACGAGCAGTACTTC.

J is TRBJ2-1 and V is TRBV9, with TRBD2 identical over 7 bases. J lost 3 bases, V lost 0 bases, and 6 bases had no gene match. The CDR3 spans 16 residues. From germline, CDR1 is SGDLS and CDR2 YYNGEE. The CDR3 sequence is CASSVEGLADYNEQFF. The DNA for the CDR3 is TGTGCCAGCAGCGTAGAAGGGCTAGCGGACTACAATGAGCAGTTCTTC.

The gene calls are TRBV11-2 and TRBJ2-2; 8 nucleotides line up with TRBD2. V shed 2 bases, J shed 7 bases, and the junction held 6 bases outside the gene matches. The CDR3 sequence is 15 residues long. CDR1 and CDR2 (germline): SGHAT, FQNNGV. This CDR3 is CASSLSNGRGGELFF. The CDR3 nucleotides read TGTGCCAGCAGCTTATCTAACGGGAGGGGCGGGGAGCTGTTTTTT. Full variable domain (rest looked up from reference TRBV11-2 and TRBJ2-2): EAGVAQSPRYKIIEKRQSVAFWCNPISGHATLYWYQQILGQGPKLLIQFQNNGVVDDSQLPKDRFSAERLKGVDSTLKIQPAKLEDSAVYLCASSLSNGRGGELFFGEGSRLTVL.

V and J are TRBV18 and TRBJ1-1; a weak D match, TRBD1 (5 bases). The CDR3 totals 13 residues. Per germline, CDR1 KGHSH and CDR2 LQKENI. V was shortened by 2 bases and J by 3 bases, with 7 bases between the two germline ends. DNA for the CDR3: TGTGCCAGCTCACCATCCAGGGACACTGAAGCTTTCTTT. Translating gives CASSPSRDTEAFF.

The V call is TRBV20-1, the J call TRBJ2-7, with 11 nucleotides matching TRBD2. The germline V gene has CDR1 DFQATT and CDR2 SNEGSKA (reference sequence). Trimming took 3 bases from V and 0 from J; bases not matched to a gene: 7. The CDR3 has 16 residues. The CDR3 loop is CSASKGTSGSSYEQYF. The CDR3 DNA is TGCAGTGCTAGTAAAGGGACTAGCGGATCCTCCTACGAGCAGTACTTC.

This chain uses TRBV2 with TRBJ2-7, with 7 bases aligning to TRBD1. Germline V gene sequence: CDR1 SNHLY, CDR2 FYNNEI. V dropped 4 bases and J dropped 5; count of bases not matched to a gene: 8. This CDR3 is 14 amino acids long. Here the CDR3 DNA reads TGTGCCAGCAGTGCCAACAGGGGACGGAACGAGCAGTACTTC. It codes for CASSANRGRNEQYF.

V is TRBV19 and J is TRBJ2-1; a possible D gene is TRBD2 (5 bases). Trimming took off 4 bases at V and 0 bases at J, with 13 bases between the two ends. Per germline, CDR1 LNHDA and CDR2 SQIVND (reference sequence). CDR3 length equals 16 residues. DNA of the CDR3: TGTGCCAGTAGTACGGGAAAGGTAAGCTCCTACAATGAGCAGTTCTTC. This gives the protein CASSTGKVSSYNEQFF.

The chain carries TRBV5-8 and TRBJ1-1; D gene uncertain. CDR3 size: 13 residues. V was clipped by 4 bases and J by 4 bases, with 11 bases between them. Germline V lookup: CDR1 SGHTS, CDR2 YDEGEE. Here the CDR3 reads CASSPEGVTEAFF. The CDR3 region has the DNA TGTGCCAGCAGCCCCGAGGGAGTCACTGAAGCTTTCTTT.

This clone was picked up one time. The rearrangement uses TRBV6-5 and TRBJ2-7; 9 bases fit TRBD2. The CDR3 contains 14 residues. Germline-derived CDR1 and CDR2 are MNHEY and SVGAGI. Germline trimming cut 6 bases from V and 6 bases from J; bases unmatched to any gene: 9. The CDR3: CASRFSGRLVEQYF. The CDR3 nucleotides are TGTGCCAGCAGGTTTAGCGGGAGATTGGTCGAGCAGTACTTC.

The J gene is TRBJ2-1, the V gene TRBV19; a possible D gene is TRBD2 (6 bases). Germline V lookup: CDR1 LNHDA, CDR2 SQIVND (reference sequence). CDR3 size: 16 residues. Trimming took 4 bases from V and 4 from J, leaving 17 bases between them. The CDR3 loop is CASSSRTGREYNEQFF. CDR3 in DNA: TGTGCCAGTAGTAGTCGGACGGGGCGGGAATACAATGAGCAGTTCTTC.

The gene calls are TRBV9 and TRBJ1-4; 8 bases map to TRBD1. J gave up 7 bases and V 3 bases, and 8 bases lay outside the gene matches. This CDR3 contains 15 residues. CDR1 is SGDLS and CDR2 is YYNGEE in the germline V gene. CDR3 DNA sequence: TGTGCCAGCAGCGAATTTACAGGGGGGGCTGAAAAACTGTTTTTT. Amino acids: CASSEFTGGAEKLFF.

V usage is TRBV6-2 or TRBV6-3 and J usage is TRBJ1-4, with 7 bases fitting TRBD1. The CDR3 is 15 residues long. Unmatched junction bases numbered 3, after V lost 5 bases and J lost 0 bases. Germline V CDR1 and CDR2: MNHEY, SVGEGT. For the CDR3, the DNA is TGTGCCAGCAGTACCGGGACAGCAACTAATGAAAAACTGTTTTTT. This gives the protein CASSTGTATNEKLFF.

The chain couples TRBV19 to TRBJ1-1, with 7 bases lining up with TRBD1. The CDR3 is made up of 14 amino acids. With 5 bases clipped from V and 1 base from J, the junction kept 4 bases outside the gene matches. Germline values: CDR1 LNHDA, CDR2 SQIVND (reference sequence). Here the CDR3 reads CASSFRDRNTEAFF. For the CDR3, the DNA is TGTGCCAGTAGTTTTCGGGACAGGAACACTGAAGCTTTCTTT.